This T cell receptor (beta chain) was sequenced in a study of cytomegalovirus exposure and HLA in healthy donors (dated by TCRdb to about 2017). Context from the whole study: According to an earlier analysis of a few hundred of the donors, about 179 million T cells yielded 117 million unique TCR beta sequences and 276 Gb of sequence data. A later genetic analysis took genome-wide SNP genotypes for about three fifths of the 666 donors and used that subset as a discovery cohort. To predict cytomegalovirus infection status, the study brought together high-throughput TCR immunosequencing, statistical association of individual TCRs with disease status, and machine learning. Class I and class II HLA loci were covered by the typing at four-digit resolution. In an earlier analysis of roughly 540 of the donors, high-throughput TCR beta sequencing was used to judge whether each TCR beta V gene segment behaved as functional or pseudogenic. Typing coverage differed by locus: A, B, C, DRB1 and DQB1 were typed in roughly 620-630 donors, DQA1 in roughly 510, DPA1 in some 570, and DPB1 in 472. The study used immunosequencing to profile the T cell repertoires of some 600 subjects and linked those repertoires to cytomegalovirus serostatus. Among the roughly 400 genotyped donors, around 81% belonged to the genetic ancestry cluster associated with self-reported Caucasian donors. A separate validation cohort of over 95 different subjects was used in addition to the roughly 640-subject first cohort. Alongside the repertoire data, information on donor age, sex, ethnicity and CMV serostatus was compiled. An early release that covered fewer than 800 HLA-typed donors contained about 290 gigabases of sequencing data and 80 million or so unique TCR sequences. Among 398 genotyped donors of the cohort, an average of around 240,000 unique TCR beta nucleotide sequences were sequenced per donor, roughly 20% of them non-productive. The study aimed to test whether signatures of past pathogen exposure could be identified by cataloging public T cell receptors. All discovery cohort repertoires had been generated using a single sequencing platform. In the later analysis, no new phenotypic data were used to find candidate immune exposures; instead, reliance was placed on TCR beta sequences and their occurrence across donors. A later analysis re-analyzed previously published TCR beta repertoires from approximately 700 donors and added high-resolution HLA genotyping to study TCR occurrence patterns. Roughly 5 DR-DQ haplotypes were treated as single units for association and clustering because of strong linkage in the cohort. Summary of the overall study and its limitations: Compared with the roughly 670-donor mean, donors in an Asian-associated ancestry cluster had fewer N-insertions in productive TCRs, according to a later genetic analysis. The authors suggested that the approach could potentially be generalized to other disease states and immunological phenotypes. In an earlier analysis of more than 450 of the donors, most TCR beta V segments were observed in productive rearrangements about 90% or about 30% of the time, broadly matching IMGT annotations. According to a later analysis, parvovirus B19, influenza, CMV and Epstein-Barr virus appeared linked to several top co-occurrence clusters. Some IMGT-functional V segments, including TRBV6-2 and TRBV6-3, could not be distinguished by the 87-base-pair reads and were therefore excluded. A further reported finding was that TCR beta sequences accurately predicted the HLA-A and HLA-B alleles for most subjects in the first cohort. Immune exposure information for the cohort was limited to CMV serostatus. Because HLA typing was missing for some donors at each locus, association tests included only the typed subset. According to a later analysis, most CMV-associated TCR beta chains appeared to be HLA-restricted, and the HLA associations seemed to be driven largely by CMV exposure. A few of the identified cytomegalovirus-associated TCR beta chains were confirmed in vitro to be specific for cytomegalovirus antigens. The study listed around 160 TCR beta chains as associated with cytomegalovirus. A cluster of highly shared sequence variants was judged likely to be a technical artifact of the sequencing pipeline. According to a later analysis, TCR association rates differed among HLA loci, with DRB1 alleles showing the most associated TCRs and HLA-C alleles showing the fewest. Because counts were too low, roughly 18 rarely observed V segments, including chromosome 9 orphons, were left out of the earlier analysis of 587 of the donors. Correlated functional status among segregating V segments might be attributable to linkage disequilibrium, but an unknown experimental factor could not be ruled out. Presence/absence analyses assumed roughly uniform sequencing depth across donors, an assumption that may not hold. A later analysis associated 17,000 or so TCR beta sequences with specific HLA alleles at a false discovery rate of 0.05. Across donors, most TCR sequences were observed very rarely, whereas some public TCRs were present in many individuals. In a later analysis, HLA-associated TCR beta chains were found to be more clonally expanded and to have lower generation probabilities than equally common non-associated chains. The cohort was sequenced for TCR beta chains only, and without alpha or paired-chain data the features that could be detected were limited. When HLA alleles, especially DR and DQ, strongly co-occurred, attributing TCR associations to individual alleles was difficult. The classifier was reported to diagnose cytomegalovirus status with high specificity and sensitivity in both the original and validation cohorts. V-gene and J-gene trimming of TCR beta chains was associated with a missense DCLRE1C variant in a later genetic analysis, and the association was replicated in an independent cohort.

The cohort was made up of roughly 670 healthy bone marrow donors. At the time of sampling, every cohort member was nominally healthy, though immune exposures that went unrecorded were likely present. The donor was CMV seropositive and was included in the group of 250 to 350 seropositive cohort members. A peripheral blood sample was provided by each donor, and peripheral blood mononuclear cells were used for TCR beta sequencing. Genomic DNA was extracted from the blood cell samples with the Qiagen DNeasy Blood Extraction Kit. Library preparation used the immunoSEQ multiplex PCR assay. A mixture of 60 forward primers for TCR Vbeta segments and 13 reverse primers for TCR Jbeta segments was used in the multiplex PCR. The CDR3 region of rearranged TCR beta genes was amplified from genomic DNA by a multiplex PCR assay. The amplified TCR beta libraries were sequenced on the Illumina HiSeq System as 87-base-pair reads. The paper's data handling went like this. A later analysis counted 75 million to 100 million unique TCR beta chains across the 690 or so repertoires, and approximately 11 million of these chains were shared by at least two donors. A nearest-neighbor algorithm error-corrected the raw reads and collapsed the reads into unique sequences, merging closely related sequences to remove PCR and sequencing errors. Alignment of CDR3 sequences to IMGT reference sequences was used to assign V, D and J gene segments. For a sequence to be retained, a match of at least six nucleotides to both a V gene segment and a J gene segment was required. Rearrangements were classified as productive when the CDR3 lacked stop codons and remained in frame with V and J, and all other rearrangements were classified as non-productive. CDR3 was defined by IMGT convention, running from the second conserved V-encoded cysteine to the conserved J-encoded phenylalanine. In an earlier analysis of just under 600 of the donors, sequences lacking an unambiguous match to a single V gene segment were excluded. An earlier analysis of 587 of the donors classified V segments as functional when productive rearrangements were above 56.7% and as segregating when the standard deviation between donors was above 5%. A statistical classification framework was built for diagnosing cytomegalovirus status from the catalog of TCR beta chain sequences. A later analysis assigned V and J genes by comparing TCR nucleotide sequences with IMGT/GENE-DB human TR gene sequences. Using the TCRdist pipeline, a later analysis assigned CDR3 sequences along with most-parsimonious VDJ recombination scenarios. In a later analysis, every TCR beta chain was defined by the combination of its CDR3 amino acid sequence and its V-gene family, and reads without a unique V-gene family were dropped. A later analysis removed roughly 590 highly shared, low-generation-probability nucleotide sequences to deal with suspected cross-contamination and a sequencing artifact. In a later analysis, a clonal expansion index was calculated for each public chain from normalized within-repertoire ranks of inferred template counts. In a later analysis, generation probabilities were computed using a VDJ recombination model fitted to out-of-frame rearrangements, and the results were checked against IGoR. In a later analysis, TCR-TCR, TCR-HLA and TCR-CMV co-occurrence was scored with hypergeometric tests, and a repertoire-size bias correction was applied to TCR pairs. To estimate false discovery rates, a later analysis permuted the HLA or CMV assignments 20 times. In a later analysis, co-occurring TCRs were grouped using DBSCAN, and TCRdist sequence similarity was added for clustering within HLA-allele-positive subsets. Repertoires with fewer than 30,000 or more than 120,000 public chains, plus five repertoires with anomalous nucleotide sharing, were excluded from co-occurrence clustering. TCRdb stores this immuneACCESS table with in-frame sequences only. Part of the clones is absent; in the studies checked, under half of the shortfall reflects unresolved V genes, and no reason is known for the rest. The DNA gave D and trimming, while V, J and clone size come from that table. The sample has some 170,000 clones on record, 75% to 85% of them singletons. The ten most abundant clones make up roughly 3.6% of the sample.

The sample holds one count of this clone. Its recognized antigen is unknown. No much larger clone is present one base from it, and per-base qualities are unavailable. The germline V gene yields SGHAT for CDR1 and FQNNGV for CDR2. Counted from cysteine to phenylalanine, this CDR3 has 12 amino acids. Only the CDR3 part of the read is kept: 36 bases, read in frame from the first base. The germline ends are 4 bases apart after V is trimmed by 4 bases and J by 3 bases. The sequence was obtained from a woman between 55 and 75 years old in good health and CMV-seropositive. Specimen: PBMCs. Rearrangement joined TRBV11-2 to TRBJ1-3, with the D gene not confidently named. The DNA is TGTGCCAGCAGCTACAGTGGAAACACCATATATTTT. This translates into CASSYSGNTIYF.